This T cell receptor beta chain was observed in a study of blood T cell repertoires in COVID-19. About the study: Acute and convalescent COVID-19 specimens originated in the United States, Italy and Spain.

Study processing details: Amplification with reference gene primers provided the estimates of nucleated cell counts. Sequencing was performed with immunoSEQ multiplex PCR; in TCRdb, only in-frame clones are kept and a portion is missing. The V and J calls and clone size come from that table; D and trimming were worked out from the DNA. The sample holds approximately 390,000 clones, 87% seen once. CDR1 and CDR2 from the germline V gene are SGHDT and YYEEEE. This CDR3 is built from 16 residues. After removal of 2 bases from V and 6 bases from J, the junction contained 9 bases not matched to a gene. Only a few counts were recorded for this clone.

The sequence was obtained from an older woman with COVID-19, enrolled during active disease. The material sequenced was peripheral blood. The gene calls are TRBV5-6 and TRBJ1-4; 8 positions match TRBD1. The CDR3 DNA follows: TGTGCCAGCAGCTTTACTGGCGGCAGGGGGCATGAAAAACTGTTTTTT. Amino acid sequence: CASSFTGGRGHEKLFF.